In this sample, the clone carrying this T cell receptor (beta chain) turned up once. Antigen: not known. Germline CDR1 is SNHLY and CDR2 is FYNNEI. There are 17 residues in the CDR3. V was shortened by 5 bases and J by 8 bases, with 22 bases between the two germline ends. The entry originates in a study of T cells in Graves' hyperthyroidism and ophthalmopathy. Amplified TCR beta CDR3 regions came from RNA transcripts. Carried out on the TCR CDR3, a first-round RT-PCR used the HTBI primer set. TCRdb re-derived calls from the multiplex PCR reads in MiXCR, one entry per CDR3 protein. The data contain fewer than 650,000 distinct CDR3 sequences, about 45% of them singletons. Findings and caveats of the study: The authors' 13 V-J model separated ophthalmopathy from stable hyperthyroidism. Most clonotypes expanded in the thyroid (above 0.001) were also present in blood.

Exclusions: uncontrolled infection, other autoimmune disease, pregnancy, lactation. The source is an adult woman with Graves' disease, either hyperthyroidism or ophthalmopathy (not recorded which). The chain carries TRBV2 and TRBJ1-6, with D hard to call. Sequencing used peripheral blood or thyroid tissue (not recorded which). The CDR3 sequence: CASSPHNEVGSYSPLHF. In DNA, the CDR3 is TGTGCCAGCAGTCCCCACAACGAGGTGGGCTCTTATTCACCCCTCCACTTT.